This T cell receptor (beta chain) was documented in a study of T cell repertoires in cytomegalovirus infection. Looking at the study overall: Through public TCR beta signatures, both CMV infection and matching HLA type were indicated.

As to this clonotype: Antigen: not known.

Each CDR3 protein gets one entry after TCRdb re-called the reads with MiXCR. The sample shows hundreds of thousands of distinct CDR3 sequences, about 11% of them seen only once. Broader study findings: Frequencies of public TCR beta families were cumulated, and this identified carriers of CMV plus the relevant HLA. The ex vivo response was dominated by HLA-C-restricted CMV-specific TCR beta clonotypes.

The germline V gene has CDR1 SGHRS and CDR2 YFSETQ. The CDR3 loop spans 15 amino acids. The J segment lost 5 bases and the V segment lost 5 bases, leaving 6 bases of the junction unmatched. The sample was PBMCs. V and J are TRBV5-1 and TRBJ2-3; 12 nucleotides match TRBD1. The clonotype originates from a human donor in good health (CMV status not recorded). Some clones in this sample may be carry-over from other donors' samples. The CDR3 reads CASSSGTGGIDTQYF. Here the CDR3 DNA reads TGCGCCAGCAGTTCCGGGACAGGGGGCATAGATACGCAGTATTTT.